Listed below are T cell receptor beta chains from one sample, sequenced in a study of T cell responses to AZD1222 COVID-19 vaccine. Method: immunoSEQ multiplex PCR; TCRdb's copy keeps in-frame clones and lacks some. This table has approximately 75,000 clones, 90% appearing once. The sample here was peripheral blood, taken 28 days after the second AZD1222 dose. The receptor source for this set is an adult who received the AZD1222 COVID-19 vaccine. The conserved cysteine and the conserved F or W are not part of the CDR3 here. Fields, in order: D gene, V gene, CDR3 protein. The D gene is left open where the match is weak.

- | TRBV18 | ASSPPNGSPQRY
- | TRBV30 | AWSGTLFQPQH
- | TRBV5-6 | ASSLRTPNTQY
- | TRBV12-3/TRBV12-4 | ATDSLNTEAF
- | TRBV7-6 | ASSLTGANVLT
TRBD1 | TRBV7-2 | ASSLTGVDQPQH
TRBD1 | TRBV13 | ASSSGQGKPGELF
TRBD1 | TRBV5-1 | ASSLGQGADEQY
- | TRBV30 | AWSSPGSEAF
- | TRBV7-8 | ASSLIQDSPLH
TRBD1 | TRBV6-5 | ASSYLTTGYGAF
- | TRBV30 | AWLGRNNSPLH
- | TRBV6-2/TRBV6-3 | ASSSGTKLF
- | TRBV20-1 | SAKFYGYT
- | TRBV12-3/TRBV12-4 | ASSRGLGEQY
- | TRBV11-2 | ASSPQAKSGNTIY
- | TRBV5-5 | ASSFGQGNTEAF
- | TRBV5-1 | ASSLGGYGYT
- | TRBV28 | ASSLVNGYT
- | TRBV5-5 | ASSLTEQGSSGANVLT
- | TRBV6-1 | ASSEWAGGAGELF
- | TRBV27 | ASSPPVGTNEQF